This record looks at one TCR beta chain sequence and its context. Antigen unknown. This could be a read error, since a much larger clone is one nucleotide away. CDR3 length equals 15 residues. Germline CDR1 is LGHDT and CDR2 is YNNKEL (reference sequence). The data were obtained in a study of T-cell reconstitution after alpha-beta-depleted transplantation in children. Unique molecular identifiers were incorporated into the prepared TCRbeta library. Using its own MiXCR run on the PCR reads, TCRdb lists one record per CDR3 protein. The table lists some 190,000 distinct CDR3 sequences, over 8.5% of them singletons. Regarding the study as a whole: Once a year had passed after transplant, T-cell counts and diversity came mostly from newly produced T cells. Alpha-beta T cells about two months after transplant reportedly derived from several hundred expanded graft clones.

V gene TRBV3-1 combines with J gene TRBJ1-5; no clear D gene. The sequence derives from a boy aged 2 to 10 with acute myeloid leukemia, due to receive a stem cell transplant. The material was PBMCs, obtained before TCRalphabeta/CD19-depleted stem cell transplant. The CDR3 here is CASTQGRAKMRPQHF. In nucleotides, the CDR3 is TGTGCCAGCACCCAAGGCCGAGCGAAAATGCGGCCCCAGCATTTT.